The 13 T cell receptor beta chains reported below all come from one sample, sequenced in a study of PD-1 blockade in classical Hodgkin lymphoma. Here immunoSEQ multiplex PCR was the method, and the copy in TCRdb shows in-frame clones only, minus some. This table holds more than 1,500 clones, roughly 76% found once. Each patient's relapse followed autologous stem cell transplantation, and brentuximab vedotin exposure varied. The material was peripheral blood mononuclear cells (PBMCs), obtained at baseline. These receptors originate from a human donor with classical Hodgkin lymphoma.

The J gene is TRBJ2-5, the V gene TRBV14; D remains unclear. V was pared by 4 bases and J by 5 bases, with 11 bases between. The CDR3 has 13 residues. CDR1 and CDR2 (germline): SGHDN, FVKESK. The CDR3 is CASSPNLGETQYF. CDR3 nucleotides: TGTGCCAGCAGCCCAAACCTCGGGGAGACCCAGTACTTC.

This rearrangement joins TRBV14 to TRBJ2-7; TRBD1 or TRBD2 may be the D gene (6 bases each). The CDR3 length is 14 residues. Per germline, CDR1 SGHDN and CDR2 FVKESK. V lost 5 bases to trimming and J lost 4 bases, with 15 bases between them. The CDR3 is CASSSQQGLYEQYF. DNA of the CDR3: TGTGCCAGCAGCTCACAACAGGGACTGTACGAGCAGTACTTC. The variable domain in full, with the rest retrieved from reference TRBV14 and TRBJ2-7, is EAGVTQFPSHSVIEKGQTVTLRCDPISGHDNLYWYRRVMGKEIKFLLHFVKESKQDESGMPNNRFLAERTGGTYSTLKVQPAELEDSGVYFCASSSQQGLYEQYFGPGTRLTVT.

This clone was observed a handful of times. V usage is TRBV6-1 and J usage is TRBJ2-2; 8 nucleotides align to TRBD1. With V trimmed by 8 bases and J by 1 base, 0 bases remained unmatched. CDR1 is MNHNS, CDR2 SASEGT, per germline. The length of the CDR3 is 13 residues. The CDR3 bases are TGTGCCAGCGACAGGGGGAACACCGGGGAGCTGTTTTTT. This codes for CASDRGNTGELFF.

The rearrangement uses TRBV5-1 and TRBJ2-7; D gene ambiguous. This CDR3 spans 11 amino acids. CDR1 is SGHRS, CDR2 YFSETQ, per germline. With 4 bases removed from V and 1 base from J, the gap between germline ends came to 3 bases. The CDR3 loop reads CASSQSYEQYF. The CDR3 nucleotides read TGCGCCAGCAGCCAGTCCTACGAGCAGTACTTC.

V is TRBV4-2 and J is TRBJ2-7; 7 bases are shared with TRBD1. V was clipped by 1 base and J by 1 base; unmatched bases: 4. The V gene's germline CDR1 is LGHNA and CDR2 YNFKEQ. The CDR3 has 15 amino acids. DNA for the CDR3: TGTGCCAGCAGCCAAGGCACAGGGGAATCCTACGAGCAGTACTTC. Translated, it gives CASSQGTGESYEQYF.

This rearrangement joins TRBV18 to TRBJ2-3; no definite D call. CDR1 and CDR2 from the germline V gene are KGHSH and LQKENI. V lost 3 bases and J lost 4, with 11 bases in between. The CDR3 is 14 residues long. CDR3 residues: CASSPPATADTQYF. The CDR3 DNA reads TGTGCCAGCTCACCGCCCGCGACCGCAGATACGCAGTATTTT.

The chain recombines TRBV7-6 with TRBJ2-1; D may be TRBD1 (6 bases). The V end lost 5 bases, the J end lost 3 bases, and 23 bases lay between the germline ends. CDR1 is SGHVS, CDR2 FNYEAQ, per germline. The CDR3 spans 18 residues. The CDR3 here is CASSPRAPGQRIYNEQFF. CDR3 nucleotide sequence: TGTGCCAGCAGCCCTAGAGCCCCGGGACAACGGATCTACAATGAGCAGTTCTTC. Using reference TRBV7-6 and TRBJ2-1 for the parts outside the CDR3, the full variable domain is GAGVSQSPRYKVTKRGQDVALRCDPISGHVSLYWYRQALGQGPEFLTYFNYEAQQDKSGLPNDRFSAERPEGSISTLTIQRTEQRDSAMYRCASSPRAPGQRIYNEQFFGPGTRLTVL.

The V and J genes are TRBV6-6 and TRBJ1-3; 7 bases map to TRBD1. Germline trimming cut 5 bases from V and 2 bases from J; bases unmatched to any gene: 6. CDR1 is MNHNY, CDR2 SVGAGI, per germline (reference sequence). This CDR3 is 15 amino acids long. CDR3 bases: TGTGCCAGCAGTCCGGGACAGTCTGCTGGAAACACCATATATTTT. Translation: CASSPGQSAGNTIYF.

The rearrangement joins TRBV27 to TRBJ1-6, with D perhaps matching TRBD1 (5 bases). Germline V gene data show CDR1 as MNHEY and CDR2 as SMNVEV (reference sequence). V lost 4 bases, J lost 2 bases, and 9 bases lay in between. This CDR3 comprises 15 residues. The chain's CDR3 is CASSSGGTYNSPLHF. The CDR3 bases are TGTGCCAGCAGTTCCGGGGGAACCTATAATTCACCCCTCCACTTT.

The V and J genes are TRBV5-8 and TRBJ1-2; D unclear. The CDR3 totals 13 residues. Trimming cost V 4 bases and J 3 bases, with 10 bases left between them. Germline CDR1 reads SGHTS; CDR2 reads YDEGEE. CDR3 residues: CASSHGPDYGYTF. In nucleotides, the CDR3 is TGTGCCAGCAGCCACGGGCCGGACTATGGCTACACCTTC.

CDR3 DNA sequence: TGTGCCAGCAGCTCCTTTAAGTGGGGGCCGTCGGGGTCTGAAGCTTTCTTT. It specifies CASSSFKWGPSGSEAFF. The rearrangement uses TRBV7-9 and TRBJ1-1, with D perhaps TRBD1 (6 bases). V lost 4 bases and J 6 bases, leaving 24 bases between the germline ends. Germline V gene lookup returns CDR1 SEHNR and CDR2 FQNEAQ (reference sequence). The CDR3 runs 17 residues. Full variable domain (outside the CDR3, taken from reference TRBV7-9 and TRBJ1-1): DTGVSQNPRHKITKRGQNVTFRCDPISEHNRLYWYRQTLGQGPEFLTYFQNEAQLEKSRLLSDRFSAERPKGSFSTLEIQRTEQGDSAMYLCASSSFKWGPSGSEAFFGQGTRLTVV.

The chain combines TRBV30 with TRBJ1-1; TRBD1 is a possible D gene (5 bases). Per germline, CDR1 GTSNPN and CDR2 SVGIG (reference sequence). The CDR3 runs to 12 residues. Trimming took off 8 bases at V and 6 bases at J, with 16 bases between the two ends. CDR3 protein: CAQSGGTPEAFF. The DNA for the CDR3 is TGTGCCCAAAGTGGGGGGACCCCTGAAGCTTTCTTT. Full variable domain (remainder filled in from reference TRBV30 and TRBJ1-1): SQTIHQWPATLVQPVGSPLSLECTVEGTSNPNLYWYRQAAGRGLQLLFYSVGIGQISSEVPQNLSASRPQDRQFILSSKKLLLSDSGFYLCAQSGGTPEAFFGQGTRLTVV.

This chain links TRBV27 with TRBJ2-7; 13 bases are a match to TRBD2. CDR1 is MNHEY, CDR2 SMNVEV, per germline (reference sequence). This CDR3 has 15 residues. V shed 2 bases and J 2 bases; nucleotides not matched to a gene: 0. Here the CDR3 reads CASSLGTSGTYEQYF. DNA of the CDR3: TGTGCCAGCAGTTTAGGGACTAGCGGGACCTACGAGCAGTACTTC.